A single sample is the source of the 3 T cell receptor beta chains below, sequenced in a study of shared clonotypes between healthy human individuals. Here immunoSEQ multiplex PCR was the method, and the copy in TCRdb shows in-frame clones only, minus some. This table holds about 2 million clones, 95% found once. The specimen was naive CD4+ T cells sorted from blood. The subset is: CD45RA+ positively selected. These receptors originate from a man in his late teens or twenties in good health.

V usage is TRBV6-5 and J usage is TRBJ1-2; D ambiguous. Germline CDR1 reads MNHEY; CDR2 reads SVGAGI. Trimming stripped 0 bases from V and 6 bases from J, with 14 bases between. This CDR3 comprises 15 residues. Here the CDR3 reads CASSYSIVGKDGYTF. The CDR3 coding sequence is TGTGCCAGCAGTTACTCGATCGTCGGAAAGGATGGCTACACCTTC.

The V and J genes are TRBV28 and TRBJ1-6; D gene unclear. The CDR3 extends over 14 amino acids. V was cut by 5 bases and J by 6 bases, with 11 bases left in between. Germline CDR1 reads MDHEN; CDR2 reads SYDVKM. CDR3 coding DNA: TGTGCCAGCAGTACACGGGCCGTTAATTCACCCCTCCACTTT. Its translation is CASSTRAVNSPLHF.

This clone showed up just a few times. This sample also contains other DNA sequences that code for the same CDR3. This rearrangement joins TRBV2 to TRBJ2-5; TRBD1 agrees at 10 bases. Germline V gene data show CDR1 as SNHLY and CDR2 as FYNNEI. CDR3 length equals 14 residues. V gave up 6 bases and J gave up 5 bases; unmatched junction bases: 6. CDR3 sequence (DNA): TGTGCCAGCAGGGAGACAGGGGGCCTGGAGACCCAGTACTTC. Protein product: CASRETGGLETQYF.